The 3 T cell receptor beta chains reported below all come from one sample, sequenced in a study of response to subunit inactivated influenza vaccine. Via MiXCR, TCRdb re-called the RT-PCR reads, giving one row per CDR3 protein. The table shows 650,000 to 700,000 distinct CDR3 sequences, with around 16% occurring only once. Material: PBMCs from blood, obtained about 11 days after vaccination. These receptors originate from a man aged 45 to 65 who received an inactivated influenza vaccine.

This chain connects TRBV28 to TRBJ1-1; tentative D call: TRBD1 (5 bases). The CDR3 sequence is 12 residues long. Germline V gives CDR1 MDHEN, CDR2 SYDVKM. With 8 bases removed from V and 8 bases from J, the gap between germline ends came to 15 bases. The CDR3 sequence: CASGTQGPEAFF. Written as DNA, the CDR3 is TGTGCCAGCGGGACCCAGGGTCCCGAAGCTTTCTTT.

This clonotype turned up a few times. This CDR3 reads CASSLTQTYGYTF. CDR3 DNA: TGTGCCAGCAGTTTGACGCAGACCTATGGCTACACCTTC. This chain links TRBV12-3 or TRBV12-4 with TRBJ1-2; D gene uncertain. V gave up 3 bases and J gave up 4 bases, with 9 bases separating them. CDR3 length: 13 residues.

The chain couples TRBV5-1 to TRBJ2-1; 15 nucleotides match TRBD2. The J segment lost 8 bases and the V segment lost 4 bases, leaving 13 bases of the junction unmatched. Germline CDR1 and CDR2: SGHRS and YFSETQ. The CDR3 has 18 residues. The CDR3 region is CASSPGLAGGTVGYEQFF. The CDR3 nucleotides are TGCGCCAGCAGCCCTGGACTAGCGGGGGGGACGGTCGGCTATGAGCAGTTCTTC.